This is a list of T cell receptor beta chains from one sample in a study of blood T cells in healthy people across ages. TCRdb redid the calling of the 5' RACE reads with MiXCR, one entry per CDR3 protein. The table lists approximately 1,100,000 distinct CDR3 sequences, 40% to 45% of them singletons, with about 19% in the top ten. The sample taken for sequencing was blood. The receptors stem from a woman in her fifties or sixties in good health. The CDR3 runs from the conserved cysteine through the conserved F or W. The D gene is left open where the match is weak. Clone size is given for some rows only: seen once, a few or many times, or a class if the clone is expanded.

abundance	v_gene	j_gene	d_gene	CDR3nt	CDR3aa
-	TRBV7-9	TRBJ1-4	TRBD1	TGTGCCAGCAGCCGCCGGGACAGTCAAGGTGAAAAACTGTTTTTT	CASSRRDSQGEKLFF
many	TRBV5-1	TRBJ2-7	-	TGCGCCAGCAGCTTGGAGGTTAGCGGACTTGGGGAGCAGTACTTC	CASSLEVSGLGEQYF
few	TRBV6-2/TRBV6-3	TRBJ2-6	-	TGTGCCAGCACCCCGGGACGGACCTCTGGGGCCAACGTCCTGACTTTC	CASTPGRTSGANVLTF
few	TRBV20-1	TRBJ2-1	-	TGCAGTGCTAGAACGACAGTATACAATGAGCAGTTCTTC	CSARTTVYNEQFF
many	TRBV9	TRBJ1-2	-	TGTGCCAGCAGCGTAGACATGGGGCCGAGCTATGGCTACACCTTC	CASSVDMGPSYGYTF
many	TRBV14	TRBJ1-2	-	TGTGCCAGCAGCCAGACGGGCTATGGCTACACCTTC	CASSQTGYGYTF
-	TRBV12-3/TRBV12-4	TRBJ1-1	-	TGTGCCAGCAGTTTATTTTCCACGGCGGCTTTCTTT	CASSLFSTAAFF
-	TRBV20-1	TRBJ1-1	-	TGCAGTGCTAGAGAAGGAGGAGATAGCGGCGAAGCTTTCTTT	CSAREGGDSGEAFF
few	TRBV20-1	TRBJ2-3	TRBD2	TGCAGTGCTATAGCGGGAGTGGGAGATACGCAGTATTTT	CSAIAGVGDTQYF
many	TRBV9	TRBJ2-7	TRBD2	TGTGCCAGCAGCCTCCTTAGCGGGAGGTTAGGCGACGAGCAGTACTTC	CASSLLSGRLGDEQYF
-	TRBV28	TRBJ1-5	-	TGTGCCACCAAGCAGGGCCTCAATCAGCCCCAGCATTTT	CATKQGLNQPQHF
many	TRBV29-1	TRBJ2-3	-	TGCAGCGTTGAGTATAGCACAGATACGCAGTATTTT	CSVEYSTDTQYF
-	TRBV2	TRBJ2-2	-	TGTGCCAGCAACCAGAACACCGGGGAGCTGTTTTTT	CASNQNTGELFF
few	TRBV7-2	TRBJ2-6	-	TGTGCCAGCAGCTTGGGTATAGGGGTTGGGGCCAACGTCCTGACTTTC	CASSLGIGVGANVLTF
few	TRBV21-1	TRBJ2-1	-	TGTGCCAGCAGCACGGGGACAGGTGTGGGGGGCTTCGAGCAGTTCTTC	CASSTGTGVGGFEQFF
once	TRBV5-1	TRBJ2-5	TRBD2	TGCGCCAGCAGCTTAGAGACTAGCGGACAAGAGACCCAGTACTTC	CASSLETSGQETQYF
-	TRBV12-5	TRBJ1-2	TRBD1	TGTGCTAGTGGTGTCGGACAGGGGGGAGGCTACACCTTC	CASGVGQGGGYTF
-	TRBV20-1	TRBJ2-1	TRBD2	TGCAGTGCGGGGACTACACGAAGCTCCTACAATGAGCAGTTCTTC	CSAGTTRSSYNEQFF
-	TRBV9	TRBJ2-5	-	TGTGCCAGCAGCGTAGAGGCTAACAAGTACCAAGAGACCCAGTACTTC	CASSVEANKYQETQYF
-	TRBV7-9	TRBJ2-5	-	TGTGCCAGTAAGGCGTTATACAGGGAGACCCAGTACTTC	CASKALYRETQYF
few	TRBV7-3	TRBJ2-1	TRBD2	TGTGCCAGCAGCTCGATAGCGGGAGGGCTCTACAATGAGCAGTTCTTC	CASSSIAGGLYNEQFF
few	TRBV11-2	TRBJ2-1	-	TGTGCCGCCTCAGACAGGACCTACAATGAGCAGTTCTTC	CAASDRTYNEQFF
-	TRBV4-2	TRBJ2-5	TRBD2	TGTGCCAGCAGCCAAGATCTCACTAGCGGAGAAGAGACCCAGTACTTC	CASSQDLTSGEETQYF
few	TRBV6-1	TRBJ1-4	-	TGTGCCAGCAGTGGAAGGGGGGAAAAACTGTTTTTT	CASSGRGEKLFF
-	TRBV5-1	TRBJ2-7	TRBD1	TGCGCCAGCAGCAAGGGACAGGAGTACCACGAGCAGTACTTC	CASSKGQEYHEQYF
-	TRBV7-2	TRBJ1-1	-	TGTGCCAGCAGCCCCTACAGGGCGGCGAGGACTGAAGCTTTCTTT	CASSPYRAARTEAFF
few	TRBV7-2	TRBJ2-1	TRBD2	TGTGCCAGCAGAAAGGGCCTAGCGGACAATGAGCAGTTCTTC	CASRKGLADNEQFF
-	TRBV20-1	TRBJ2-5	TRBD2	TGCAGTGCTCGGACTAGCGGGGGGCCTCCAGAGACCCAGTACTTC	CSARTSGGPPETQYF
-	TRBV5-1	TRBJ2-1	-	TGCGCCAGCAGACCCCCGGGGGACTCCTACAATGAGCGGTTCTTC	CASRPPGDSYNERFF
-	TRBV7-2	TRBJ2-7	TRBD1	TGTGCCAGCAGGACGGACAGGGGGCGTCATGAGCAGTACTTC	CASRTDRGRHEQYF
-	TRBV4-2	TRBJ2-1	TRBD2	TGTGCCAGCAGCCGAGTACTAGCGGGAGGGGTCCATGAGCAGTTCTTC	CASSRVLAGGVHEQFF
many	TRBV7-9	TRBJ2-1	TRBD1	TGTGCCAGCAGCACGTGGGACAGGGCCACGTACAATGAGCAGTTCTTC	CASSTWDRATYNEQFF
few	TRBV7-9	TRBJ2-3	TRBD1	TGTGCCAGCAGTCCTAACCCGGGACAGGGAGGCGAAGATACGCAGTATTTT	CASSPNPGQGGEDTQYF
-	TRBV28	TRBJ2-5	-	TGTGCCAGCAATGACAGGCTACAAGAGACCCAGTACTTC	CASNDRLQETQYF
few	TRBV20-1	TRBJ2-5	-	TGCAGTGCTATGGGGCAGGGGGGGCAAGAGACCCAGTACTTC	CSAMGQGGQETQYF
-	TRBV9	TRBJ2-1	TRBD1	TGTGCCAGCAGCCTTCCGTTTGGACAGGGGTTATTTGGTTACAATGAGCAGTTCTTC	CASSLPFGQGLFGYNEQFF
few	TRBV6-6	TRBJ1-6	-	TGTGCCAGCAGTTACCTCCCCGGACTTCAAAATTCACCCCTCCACTTT	CASSYLPGLQNSPLHF
-	TRBV4-2	TRBJ2-7	-	TGTGCCAGCAGCCCGATGACCACTTACTACGAGCAGTACTTC	CASSPMTTYYEQYF
-	TRBV12-3/TRBV12-4	TRBJ1-2	-	TGTGCCAGCAGTTTGATCAACGCGATCTATGGCTACACCTTC	CASSLINAIYGYTF
-	TRBV12-3/TRBV12-4	TRBJ2-3	-	TGTGCCAGCAGTTACCGCAGAGTGAGAACAGATACGGAATATTTT	CASSYRRVRTDTEYF
-	TRBV21-1	TRBJ2-7	-	TGTGCCAGCAGCAAACTTTTCCCGACCTACGAGCAGTACTTC	CASSKLFPTYEQYF
-	TRBV5-1	TRBJ2-1	-	TGCGCCAGCTCCCGGTTGGGGGGGGCGTATGAGCAGTTCTTC	CASSRLGGAYEQFF